Listed below are T cell receptor beta chains from one sample, sequenced in a study of T cell responses to AZD1222 COVID-19 vaccine. Method: immunoSEQ multiplex PCR; TCRdb's copy keeps in-frame clones and lacks some. The sample contains 100,000 to 110,000 clones, about 86% of which appear only once. Source: peripheral blood, taken on day 0 of AZD1222 vaccination. The receptors were sampled from an adult in good health. The CDR3 runs from the conserved cysteine through the conserved F or W. Rows may omit the clone size; those that give it use once, few, many or a size class.

v_gene	abundance	j_gene	CDR3aa
TRBV18	NA	TRBJ2-7	CASSPVLARQYEQYF
TRBV2	NA	TRBJ1-2	CASHGRIGYTF
TRBV3-1/TRBV3-2	NA	TRBJ2-2	CASSQRGGSSGELFF
TRBV29-1	once	TRBJ2-1	CSVIPGLAGRSYNEQFF
TRBV27	NA	TRBJ2-3	CASRRTGDGTDTQYF
TRBV18	few	TRBJ1-1	CASSPGGPNTEAFF
TRBV27	NA	TRBJ1-3	CASRLSGENTIYF
TRBV7-2	NA	TRBJ1-4	CASSQEGLREKLFF
TRBV28	NA	TRBJ1-1	CASSGVRGSRAFF
TRBV7-3	NA	TRBJ2-3	CASSLLTSGGTDTQYF
TRBV5-6	NA	TRBJ1-1	CASSLTGFREAFF
TRBV11-3	few	TRBJ1-2	CASSSQGGDGYTF
TRBV9	NA	TRBJ2-7	CASSGSRDRAYEQYF
TRBV9	NA	TRBJ1-4	CASSVAGTVNEKLFF
TRBV5-1	once	TRBJ1-5	CASSLAQGGQPQHF
TRBV20-1	NA	TRBJ1-2	CSPTANYGYTF
TRBV24-1	NA	TRBJ2-1	CATSDTTSGRSNEQFF
TRBV4-1	NA	TRBJ2-1	CASSRGTSGGAREEQFF
TRBV18	NA	TRBJ1-4	CASSQGTGEDGKLFF
TRBV2	NA	TRBJ2-7	CASSGGPYEQYF
TRBV7-9	NA	TRBJ2-3	CASSFLAGAADTQYF
TRBV4-1	NA	TRBJ1-5	CASAVDRGTVVGQPQHF
TRBV5-1	NA	TRBJ1-1	CASSIKPPNTEAFF
TRBV5-4	NA	TRBJ1-1	CASSSQGKGNTEAFF
TRBV15	NA	TRBJ1-1	CATSREARGGTEAFF
TRBV11-2	NA	TRBJ2-2	CASSHRRGRTGELFF
TRBV7-9	once	TRBJ2-3	CASTVRSSTDTQYF
TRBV6-5	NA	TRBJ1-1	CASMVTGGTTEAFF